This passage covers 2 T cell receptor beta chains from one sample sequenced in a study of Graves' ophthalmopathy and Graves' hyperthyroidism. RNA transcripts yielded amplified TCR beta CDR3 regions. HTBI primers were used in a first-round RT-PCR, which preceded a second-round multiplex PCR. TCRdb re-analysed the multiplex PCR reads in MiXCR, keeping a single row per CDR3 protein. This table has hundreds of thousands of distinct CDR3 sequences, over 20% appearing once. Material: peripheral blood. All receptors come from a woman between 18 and 29 years old with stable Graves' hyperthyroidism. Some clones in this sample may be carry-over from other donors' samples.

The gene calls are TRBV20-1 and TRBJ1-5; D is undetermined. CDR3 length: 16 residues. The germline V gene encodes CDR1 DFQATT and CDR2 SNEGSKA (reference sequence). The ends were cut back, 1 base at V and 3 bases at J, with 16 bases in the middle. DNA for the CDR3: TGCAGTGCTAGAGGGGAACACCTCACAAACAATCAGCCCCAGCATTTT. It encodes CSARGEHLTNNQPQHF.

The V gene is TRBV27, the J gene TRBJ2-4, with TRBD2 identical over 7 bases. CDR1 is MNHEY and CDR2 is SMNVEV in the germline V gene (reference sequence). Trimming cost V 5 bases and J 0 bases; bases outside gene matches: 10. This CDR3 spans 17 amino acids. The CDR3 DNA reads as TGTGCCAGCAGTCAACGGGGGGTTCAAATAGCCAAAAACATTCAGTACTTC. Amino acid sequence: CASSQRGVQIAKNIQYF.